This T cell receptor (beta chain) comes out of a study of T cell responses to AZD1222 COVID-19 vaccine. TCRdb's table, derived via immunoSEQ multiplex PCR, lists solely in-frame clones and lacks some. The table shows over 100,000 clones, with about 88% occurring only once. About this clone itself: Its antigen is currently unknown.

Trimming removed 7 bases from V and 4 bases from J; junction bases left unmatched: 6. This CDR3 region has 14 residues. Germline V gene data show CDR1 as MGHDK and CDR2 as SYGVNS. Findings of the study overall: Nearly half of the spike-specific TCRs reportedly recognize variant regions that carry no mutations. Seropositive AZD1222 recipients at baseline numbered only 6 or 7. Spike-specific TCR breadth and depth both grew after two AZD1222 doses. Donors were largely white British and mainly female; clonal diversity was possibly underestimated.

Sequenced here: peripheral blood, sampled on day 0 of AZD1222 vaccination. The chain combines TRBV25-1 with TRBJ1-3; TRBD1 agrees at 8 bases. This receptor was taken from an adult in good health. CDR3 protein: CASTRTGYGNTIYF. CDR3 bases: TGTGCCAGCACCAGGACAGGGTACGGAAACACCATATATTTT.